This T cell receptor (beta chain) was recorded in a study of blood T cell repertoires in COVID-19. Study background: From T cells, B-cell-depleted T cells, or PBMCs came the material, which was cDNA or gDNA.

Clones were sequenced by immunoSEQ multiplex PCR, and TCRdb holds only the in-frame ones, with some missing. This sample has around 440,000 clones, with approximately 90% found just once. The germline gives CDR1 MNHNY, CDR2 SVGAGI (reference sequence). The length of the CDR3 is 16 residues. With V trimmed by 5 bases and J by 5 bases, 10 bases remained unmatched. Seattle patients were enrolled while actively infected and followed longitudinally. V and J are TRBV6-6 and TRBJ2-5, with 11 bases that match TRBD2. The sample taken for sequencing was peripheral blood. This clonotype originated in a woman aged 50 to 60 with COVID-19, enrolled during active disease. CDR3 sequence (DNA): TGTGCCAGCAGTCAATTAGCGGGGGGGAAGGGGGAGACCCAGTACTTC. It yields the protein CASSQLAGGKGETQYF.